These 2 T cell receptor beta chains share one sample of origin, sequenced in a study of regulatory T cells in long-lasting Graves disease. Libraries of TCR beta came from iRepertoire HTBI primers plus Arm-PCR of CDR3 regions. TCRdb reprocessed the multiplex PCR reads with MiXCR, giving one entry per CDR3 protein. This table holds around 450,000 distinct CDR3 sequences, about 16% found once. Described time point: newly diagnosed GD, antithyroid drugs for less than 3 months. Construction of the TCR library relied on RNA isolated from PBMCs. This same sample was also taken into another study, of T cells in Graves' hyperthyroidism and ophthalmopathy.

The sample in question was peripheral blood mononuclear cells (PBMCs), obtained at new diagnosis, from a patient treated with antithyroid drugs. The receptors here all came from a man between 35 and 55 years old with Graves disease.

This clonotype was seen at least ten times. The chain is built from TRBV28 and TRBJ1-1; tentative D call: TRBD1 (6 bases). This CDR3 comprises 15 residues. The V and J ends lost 6 bases and 2 bases respectively, with 16 bases between them. Germline loops: CDR1 MDHEN, CDR2 SYDVKM. CDR3 DNA: TGTGCCAGCAGAAACCCCAGGGGCGACAACACTGAAGCTTTCTTT. Its translation is CASRNPRGDNTEAFF.

In its sample, this clonotype was seen many times. The V gene is TRBV6-1, the J gene TRBJ1-2; D unclear. Germline V lookup: CDR1 MNHNS, CDR2 SASEGT. The CDR3 has 12 amino acids. V was trimmed by 1 base and J by 5 bases, leaving 5 bases between them. This chain's CDR3 is CASSEGAYGYTF. Written as DNA, the CDR3 is TGTGCCAGCAGTGAAGGCGCGTATGGCTACACCTTC.